These T cell receptor beta chains were read from a single sample in a study of metastatic and nonmetastatic thyroid tumors. Using MiXCR, TCRdb re-called clones from the PCR reads. The top ten hold about 9.4% of the sample, which has about 59,000 clones, roughly 16% seen once. Sequences were obtained from blood. The receptor source for this set is a male donor with papillary thyroid cancer or a benign thyroid nodule (not recorded which). Some clones in this sample may be carry-over from other donors' samples. Each CDR3 is given with its conserved first and last residue. Some rows mark clone size as missing; the rest say once, few, many or name a class of expanded clone.

abundance: many
v_gene: TRBV5-8
j_gene: TRBJ1-1
len: 14
CDR3aa: CASSWTGGLGEAFF

abundance: many
v_gene: TRBV29-1
j_gene: TRBJ1-2
len: 13
CDR3aa: CSVEGGEVYGYTF

abundance: many
v_gene: TRBV28
j_gene: TRBJ2-2
len: 15
CDR3aa: CASSLRGQGTGELFF

abundance: few
v_gene: TRBV27
j_gene: TRBJ1-5
len: 19
CDR3aa: CASSPLHLVTGPAWWPQHF

abundance: many
v_gene: TRBV19
j_gene: TRBJ1-1
len: 12
CDR3aa: CATAQGNTEAFF

abundance: many
v_gene: TRBV18
j_gene: TRBJ1-6
len: 15
CDR3aa: CASSPETVTNSPLHF

abundance: many
v_gene: TRBV19
j_gene: TRBJ2-1
len: 10
CDR3aa: CASGGWEQFF

abundance: many
v_gene: TRBV5-1
j_gene: TRBJ2-1
len: 14
CDR3aa: CASSFSGVYNEQFF

abundance: .
v_gene: TRBV6-1
j_gene: TRBJ2-1
len: 15
CDR3aa: CASTTGDSGYNEQFF

abundance: few
v_gene: TRBV6-1
j_gene: TRBJ2-2
len: 15
CDR3aa: CASSEAVTNTVELFF

abundance: .
v_gene: TRBV6-1
j_gene: TRBJ1-1
len: 13
CDR3aa: CASRDMRNTEAFF

abundance: few
v_gene: TRBV27
j_gene: TRBJ2-7
len: 15
CDR3aa: CASRDRDSSSYEQYF

abundance: many
v_gene: TRBV20-1
j_gene: TRBJ2-6
len: 14
CDR3aa: CSARGDSGANVLTF

abundance: many
v_gene: TRBV7-9
j_gene: TRBJ2-3
len: 12
CDR3aa: CASSLGLSGQYF

abundance: many
v_gene: TRBV11-2
j_gene: TRBJ2-2
len: 16
CDR3aa: CASSLERQGSAGELFF

abundance: many
v_gene: TRBV6-5
j_gene: TRBJ2-1
len: 15
CDR3aa: CASSYHRGSYNEQFF

abundance: many
v_gene: TRBV24-1
j_gene: TRBJ2-1
len: 14
CDR3aa: CATSRGMGYNEQFF

abundance: many
v_gene: TRBV5-1
j_gene: TRBJ1-2
len: 15
CDR3aa: CASSLEAGTNYGYTF

abundance: many
v_gene: TRBV30
j_gene: TRBJ1-2
len: 12
CDR3aa: CAWTRGNYGYTF

abundance: few
v_gene: TRBV5-1
j_gene: TRBJ2-5
len: 14
CDR3aa: CASSFTGIQETQYF

abundance: many
v_gene: TRBV2
j_gene: TRBJ1-1
len: 11
CDR3aa: CASGYRTEAFF

abundance: many
v_gene: TRBV3-1
j_gene: TRBJ1-3
len: 18
CDR3aa: CASSQIPRTEISGNTIYF

abundance: many
v_gene: TRBV7-9
j_gene: TRBJ2-6
len: 15
CDR3aa: CASSSQGAGANVLTF

abundance: many
v_gene: TRBV6-1
j_gene: TRBJ1-2
len: 16
CDR3aa: CASFPLPRRLNYGYTF